The present entry profiles one TCR beta chain with its context. Antigen specificity is unknown. Germline is not matched at one junction end, which may reflect a read error. The data originate from a study of identical twins. Overall study findings and caveats: Modeled out-of-frame TCR alpha sharing in monozygotic twins fell below observed levels. Reduced insertions were recorded for abundant cord blood beta clonotypes, with no such pattern in memory repertoires.

This CDR3 comprises 13 residues. All donors were healthy, and all were Caucasian. Template switching (which added a universal primer site) was used, and cDNA carried unique molecular identifiers. TCRdb reprocessed the 5' RACE reads with MiXCR, giving one entry per CDR3 protein. The sample yields approximately 1.8 million distinct CDR3 sequences, about 30% seen once. The rearrangement joins TRBV12-3 or TRBV12-4 to TRBJ2-3; possibly TRBD1 or TRBD2 for D (6 bases each). This clonotype was obtained from a newborn girl in good health. Specimen: cord blood. The CDR3 spells CASSSLGGDTQYF. In DNA form, the CDR3 reads TGTGCCAGCAGTTCGCTGGGGGGCGATACGCAATATTTT.